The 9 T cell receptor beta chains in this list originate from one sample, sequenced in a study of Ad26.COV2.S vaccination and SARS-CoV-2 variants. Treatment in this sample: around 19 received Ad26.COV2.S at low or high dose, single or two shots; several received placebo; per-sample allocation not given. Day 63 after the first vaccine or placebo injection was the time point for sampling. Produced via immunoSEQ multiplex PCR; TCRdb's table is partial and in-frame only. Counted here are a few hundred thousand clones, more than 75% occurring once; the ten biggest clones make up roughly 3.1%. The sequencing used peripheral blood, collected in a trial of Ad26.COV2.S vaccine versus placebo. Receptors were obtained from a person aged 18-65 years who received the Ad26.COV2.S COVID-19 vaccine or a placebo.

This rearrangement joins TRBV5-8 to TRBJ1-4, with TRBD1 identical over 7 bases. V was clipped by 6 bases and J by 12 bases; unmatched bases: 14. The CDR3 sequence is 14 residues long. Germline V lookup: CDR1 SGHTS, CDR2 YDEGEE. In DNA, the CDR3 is TGTGCCAGCACCACCGTGGGGGGACAGTTGGAACTGTTTTTT. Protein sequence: CASTTVGGQLELFF. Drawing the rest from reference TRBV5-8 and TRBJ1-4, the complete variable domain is EAGVTQSPTHLIKTRGQQATLRCSPISGHTSVYWYQQALGLGLQFLLWYDEGEERNRGNFPPRFSGRQFPNYSSELNVNALELEDSALYLCASTTVGGQLELFFGSGTQLSVL.

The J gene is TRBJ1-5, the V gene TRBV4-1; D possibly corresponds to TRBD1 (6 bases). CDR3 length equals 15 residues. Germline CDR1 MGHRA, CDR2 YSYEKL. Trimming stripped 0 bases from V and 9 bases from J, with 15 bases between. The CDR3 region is CASSQDWTDPVPQHF. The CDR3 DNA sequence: TGCGCCAGCAGCCAAGACTGGACAGACCCCGTGCCCCAGCATTTT.

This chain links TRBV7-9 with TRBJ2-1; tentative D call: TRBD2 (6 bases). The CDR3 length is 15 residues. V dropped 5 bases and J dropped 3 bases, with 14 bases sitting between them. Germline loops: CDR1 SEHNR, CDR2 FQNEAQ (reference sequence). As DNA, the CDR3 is TGTGCCAGCAGCGAGGTCGGGAGCGGCTACAATGAGCAGTTCTTC. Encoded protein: CASSEVGSGYNEQFF.

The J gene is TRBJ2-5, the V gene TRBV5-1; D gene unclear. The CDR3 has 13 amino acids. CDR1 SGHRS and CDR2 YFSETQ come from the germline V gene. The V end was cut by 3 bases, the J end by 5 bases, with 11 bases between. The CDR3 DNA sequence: TGCGCCAGCAGCTCCGGGCCCGGGGAGACCCAGTACTTC. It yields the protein CASSSGPGETQYF.

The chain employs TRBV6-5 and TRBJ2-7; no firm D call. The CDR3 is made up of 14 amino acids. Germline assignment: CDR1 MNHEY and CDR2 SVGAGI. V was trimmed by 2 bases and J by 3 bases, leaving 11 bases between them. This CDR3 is CASSYSTDDYEQYF. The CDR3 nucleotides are TGTGCCAGCAGTTACAGCACGGACGACTACGAGCAGTACTTC.

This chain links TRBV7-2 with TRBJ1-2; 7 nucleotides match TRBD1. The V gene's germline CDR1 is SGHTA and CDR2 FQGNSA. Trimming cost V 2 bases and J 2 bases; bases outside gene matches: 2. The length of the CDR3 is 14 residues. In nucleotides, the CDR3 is TGTGCCAGCAGCTTAATGGGACAGAACTATGGCTACACCTTC. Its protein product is CASSLMGQNYGYTF.

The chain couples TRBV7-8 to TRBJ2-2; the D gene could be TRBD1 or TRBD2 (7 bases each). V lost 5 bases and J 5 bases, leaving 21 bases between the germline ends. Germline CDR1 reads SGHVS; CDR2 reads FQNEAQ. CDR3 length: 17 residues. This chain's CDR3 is CASSKGPFQGGTGELFF. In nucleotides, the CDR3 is TGTGCCAGCAGCAAAGGACCTTTTCAGGGGGGGACCGGGGAGCTGTTTTTT.

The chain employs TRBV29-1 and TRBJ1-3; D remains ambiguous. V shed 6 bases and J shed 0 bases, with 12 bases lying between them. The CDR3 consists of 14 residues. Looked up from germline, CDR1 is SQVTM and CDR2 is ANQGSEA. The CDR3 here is CSVRRESSGNTIYF. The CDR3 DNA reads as TGCAGCGTGCGACGGGAGAGCTCTGGAAACACCATATATTTT.

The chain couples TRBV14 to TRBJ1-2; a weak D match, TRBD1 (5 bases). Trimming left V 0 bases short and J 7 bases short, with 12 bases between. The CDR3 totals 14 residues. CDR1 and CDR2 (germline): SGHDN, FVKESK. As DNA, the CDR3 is TGTGCCAGCAGCCAAGATCTTGGGGGAGTTGGCTACACCTTC. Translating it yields CASSQDLGGVGYTF.